This entry is about one TCR beta chain. Antigen: not known. This specimen belongs to a study of cytomegalovirus exposure and HLA in healthy donors. Study results and limitations: It was approximately 170 TCR beta chains that were listed as cytomegalovirus-associated.

The study ran its PCR with 60 Vbeta and 13 Jbeta primers. Some clones are missing from TCRdb's copy, which holds only in-frame ones; the method was immunoSEQ multiplex PCR. Of roughly 95,000 clones listed, 70% to 85% are singletons. CDR1 and CDR2 from the germline V gene are SGHVS and FQNEAQ. The V gene lost 4 bases and the J gene lost 8 bases, with 11 bases spanning the gap. The CDR3 has 12 amino acids. This clonotype was sampled from a man aged 25 to 45 in good health and CMV-seropositive. The gene calls are TRBV7-8 and TRBJ1-1; the D gene is possibly TRBD1 (5 bases). The source material was PBMCs. CDR3 sequence reads: CASSSPNREAFF. In nucleotides, the CDR3 is TGTGCCAGCAGCTCACCCAACAGGGAAGCTTTCTTT.